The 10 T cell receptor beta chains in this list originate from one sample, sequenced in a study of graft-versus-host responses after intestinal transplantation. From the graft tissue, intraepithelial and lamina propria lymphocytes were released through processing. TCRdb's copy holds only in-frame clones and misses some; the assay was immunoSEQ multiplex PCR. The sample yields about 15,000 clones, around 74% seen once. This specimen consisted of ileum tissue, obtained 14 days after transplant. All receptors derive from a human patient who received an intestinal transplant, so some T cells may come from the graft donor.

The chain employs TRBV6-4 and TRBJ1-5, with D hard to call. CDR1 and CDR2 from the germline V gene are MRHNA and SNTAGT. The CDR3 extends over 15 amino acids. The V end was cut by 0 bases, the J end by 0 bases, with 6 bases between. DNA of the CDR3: TGTGCCAGCAGTGACTCGAACGGTAGCAATCAGCCCCAGCATTTT. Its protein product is CASSDSNGSNQPQHF.

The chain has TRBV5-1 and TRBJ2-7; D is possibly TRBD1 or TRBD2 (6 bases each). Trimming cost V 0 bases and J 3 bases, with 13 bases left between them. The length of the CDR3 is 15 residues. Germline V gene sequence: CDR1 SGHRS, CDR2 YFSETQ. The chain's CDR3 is CASSLDLGGIYEQYF. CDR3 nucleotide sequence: TGCGCCAGCAGCTTGGATCTAGGGGGGATCTACGAGCAGTACTTC.

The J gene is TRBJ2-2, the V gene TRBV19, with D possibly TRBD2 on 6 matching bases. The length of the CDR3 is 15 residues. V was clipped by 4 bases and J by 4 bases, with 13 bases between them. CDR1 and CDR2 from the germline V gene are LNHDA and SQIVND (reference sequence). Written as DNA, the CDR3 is TGTGCCAGTAGTACCCCACAGCGGGCCACCGGGGAGCTGTTTTTT. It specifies CASSTPQRATGELFF.

The CDR3 reads CASSWREAGYGYTF. The CDR3 DNA sequence: TGTGCCAGCAGTTGGAGGGAGGCGGGCTATGGCTACACCTTC. The chain is built from TRBV6-5 and TRBJ1-2; D is unclear. The CDR3 extends over 14 amino acids. Trimming removed 4 bases at V and 4 bases at J, with 13 bases between. Germline loops: CDR1 MNHEY, CDR2 SVGAGI.

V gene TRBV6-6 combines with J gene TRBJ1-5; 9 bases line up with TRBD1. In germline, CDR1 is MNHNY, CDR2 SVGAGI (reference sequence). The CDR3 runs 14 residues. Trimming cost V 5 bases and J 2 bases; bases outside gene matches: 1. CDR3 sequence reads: CASSRTGGNQPQHF. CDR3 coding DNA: TGTGCCAGCAGTCGGACAGGGGGCAATCAGCCCCAGCATTTT.

The CDR3 loop reads CASALSGSPNEQYF. The DNA of the CDR3 is TGTGCCAGCGCCCTGAGCGGGAGTCCCAACGAGCAGTACTTC. The chain joins TRBV27 to TRBJ2-7; 8 bases line up with TRBD2. CDR3 length: 14 residues. The germline CDR1 and CDR2 sequences are MNHEY and SMNVEV (reference sequence). With V trimmed by 8 bases and J by 5 bases, 11 bases remained unmatched.

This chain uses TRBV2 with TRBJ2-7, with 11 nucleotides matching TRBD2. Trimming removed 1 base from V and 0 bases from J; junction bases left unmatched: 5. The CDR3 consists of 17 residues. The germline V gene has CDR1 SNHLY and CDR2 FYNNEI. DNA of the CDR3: TGTGCCAGCAGTGAAGAACTAGCGGGAGTTGCCTCCTACGAGCAGTACTTC. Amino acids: CASSEELAGVASYEQYF.

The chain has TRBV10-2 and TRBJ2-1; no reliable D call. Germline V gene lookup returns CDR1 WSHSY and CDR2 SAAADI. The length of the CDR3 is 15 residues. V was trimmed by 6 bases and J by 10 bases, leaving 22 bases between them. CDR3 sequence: CASRDGPATQAEQFF. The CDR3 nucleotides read TGCGCCAGCAGAGATGGACCAGCCACCCAAGCAGAGCAGTTCTTC.

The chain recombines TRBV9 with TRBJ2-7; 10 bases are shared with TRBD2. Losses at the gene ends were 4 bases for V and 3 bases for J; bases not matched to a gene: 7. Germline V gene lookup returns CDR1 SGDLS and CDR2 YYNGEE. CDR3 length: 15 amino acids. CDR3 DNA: TGTGCCAGCAGCCCCAGCGGGAGGGCCCACTACGAGCAGTACTTC. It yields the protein CASSPSGRAHYEQYF.

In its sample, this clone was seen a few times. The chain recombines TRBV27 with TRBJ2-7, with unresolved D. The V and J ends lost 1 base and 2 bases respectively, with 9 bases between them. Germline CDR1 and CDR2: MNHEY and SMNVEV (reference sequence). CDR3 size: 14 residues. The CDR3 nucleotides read TGTGCCAGCAGTTTATATCGCGGTACCTACGAGCAGTACTTC. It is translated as CASSLYRGTYEQYF.